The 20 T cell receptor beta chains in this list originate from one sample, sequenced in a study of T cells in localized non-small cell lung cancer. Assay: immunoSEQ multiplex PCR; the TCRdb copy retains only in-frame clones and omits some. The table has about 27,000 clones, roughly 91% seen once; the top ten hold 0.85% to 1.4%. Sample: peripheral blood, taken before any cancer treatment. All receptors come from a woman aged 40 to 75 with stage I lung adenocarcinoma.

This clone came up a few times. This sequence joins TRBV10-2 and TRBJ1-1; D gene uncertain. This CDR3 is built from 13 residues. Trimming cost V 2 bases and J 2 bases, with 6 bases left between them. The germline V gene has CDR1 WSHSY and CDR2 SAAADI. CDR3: CASSENSNTEAFF. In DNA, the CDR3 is TGCGCCAGCAGTGAGAACTCCAACACTGAAGCTTTCTTT.

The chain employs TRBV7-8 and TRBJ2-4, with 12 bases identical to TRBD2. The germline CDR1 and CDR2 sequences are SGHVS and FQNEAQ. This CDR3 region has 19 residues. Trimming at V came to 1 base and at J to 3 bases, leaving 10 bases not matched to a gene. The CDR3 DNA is TGTGCCAGCAGCTTAGATAGGCGACTAGCGGGAGCCGGCAAAAACATTCAGTACTTC. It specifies CASSLDRRLAGAGKNIQYF.

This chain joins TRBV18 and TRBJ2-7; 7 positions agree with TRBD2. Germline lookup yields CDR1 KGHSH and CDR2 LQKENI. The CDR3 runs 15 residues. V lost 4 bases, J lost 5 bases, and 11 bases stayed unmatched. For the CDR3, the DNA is TGTGCCAGCTCACAACTGGCTAGCGGCCCCAACGAGCAGTACTTC. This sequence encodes CASSQLASGPNEQYF.

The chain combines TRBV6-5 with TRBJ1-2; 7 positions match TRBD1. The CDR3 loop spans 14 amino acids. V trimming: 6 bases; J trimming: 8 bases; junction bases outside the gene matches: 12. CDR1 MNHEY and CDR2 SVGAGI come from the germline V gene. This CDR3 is CASSSTTGLGGYTF. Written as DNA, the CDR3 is TGTGCCAGCAGCTCCACGACAGGGCTTGGGGGCTACACCTTC.

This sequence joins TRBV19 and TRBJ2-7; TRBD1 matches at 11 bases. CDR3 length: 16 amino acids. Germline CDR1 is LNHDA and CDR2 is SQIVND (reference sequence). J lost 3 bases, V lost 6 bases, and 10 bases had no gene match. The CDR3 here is CASSSGVGTGGYEQYF. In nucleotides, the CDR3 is TGTGCCAGTAGCTCTGGCGTCGGGACAGGGGGCTACGAGCAGTACTTC.

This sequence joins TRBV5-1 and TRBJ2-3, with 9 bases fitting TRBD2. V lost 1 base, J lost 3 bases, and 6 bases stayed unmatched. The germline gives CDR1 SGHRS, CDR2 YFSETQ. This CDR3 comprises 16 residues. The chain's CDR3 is CASSLNGGRATDTQYF. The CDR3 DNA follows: TGCGCCAGCAGCTTGAACGGCGGGAGGGCGACAGATACGCAGTATTTT. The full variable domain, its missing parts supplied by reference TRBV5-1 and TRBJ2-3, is KAGVTQTPRYLIKTRGQQVTLSCSPISGHRSVSWYQQTPGQGLQFLFEYFSETQRNKGNFPGRFSGRQFSNSRSEMNVSTLELGDSALYLCASSLNGGRATDTQYFGPGTRLTVL.

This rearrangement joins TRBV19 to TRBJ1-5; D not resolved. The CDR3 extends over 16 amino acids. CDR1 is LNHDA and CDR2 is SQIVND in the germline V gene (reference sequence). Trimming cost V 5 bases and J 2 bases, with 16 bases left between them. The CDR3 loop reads CASSPDSKGGNQPQHF. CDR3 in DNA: TGTGCCAGTAGTCCAGACTCCAAGGGAGGCAATCAGCCCCAGCATTTT.

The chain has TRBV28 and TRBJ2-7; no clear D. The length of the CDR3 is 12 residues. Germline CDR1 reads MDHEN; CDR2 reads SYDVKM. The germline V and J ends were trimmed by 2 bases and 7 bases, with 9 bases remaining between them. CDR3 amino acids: CASSLEVGEQYF. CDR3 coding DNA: TGTGCCAGCAGTTTAGAGGTAGGGGAGCAGTACTTC.

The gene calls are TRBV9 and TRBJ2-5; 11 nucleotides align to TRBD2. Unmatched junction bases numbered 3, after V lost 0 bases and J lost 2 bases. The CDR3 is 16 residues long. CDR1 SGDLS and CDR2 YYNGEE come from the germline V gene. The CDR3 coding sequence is TGTGCCAGCAGCGTAGGAATAGCGGGAGGGCAAGAGACCCAGTACTTC. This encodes CASSVGIAGGQETQYF.

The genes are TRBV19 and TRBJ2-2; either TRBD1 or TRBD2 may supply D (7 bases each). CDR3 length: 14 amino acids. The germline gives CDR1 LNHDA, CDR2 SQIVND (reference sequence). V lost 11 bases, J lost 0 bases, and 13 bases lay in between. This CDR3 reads CASGRGPNTGELFF. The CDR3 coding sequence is TGTGCCTCAGGGAGGGGGCCGAACACCGGGGAGCTGTTTTTT.

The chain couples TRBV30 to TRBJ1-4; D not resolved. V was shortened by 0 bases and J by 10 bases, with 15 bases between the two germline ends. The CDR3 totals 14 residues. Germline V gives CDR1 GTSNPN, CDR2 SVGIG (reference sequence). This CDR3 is CAWSVLQNGAKLFF. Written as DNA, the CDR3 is TGTGCCTGGAGTGTACTTCAAAACGGAGCAAAACTGTTTTTT. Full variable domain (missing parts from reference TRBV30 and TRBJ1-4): SQTIHQWPATLVQPVGSPLSLECTVEGTSNPNLYWYRQAAGRGLQLLFYSVGIGQISSEVPQNLSASRPQDRQFILSSKKLLLSDSGFYLCAWSVLQNGAKLFFGSGTQLSVL.

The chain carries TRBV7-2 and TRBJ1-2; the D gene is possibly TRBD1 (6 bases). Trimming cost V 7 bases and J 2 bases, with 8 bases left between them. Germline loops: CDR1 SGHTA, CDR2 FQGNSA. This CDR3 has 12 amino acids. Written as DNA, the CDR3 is TGTGCCAGCATAGACAGGAACTATGGCTACACCTTC. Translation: CASIDRNYGYTF.

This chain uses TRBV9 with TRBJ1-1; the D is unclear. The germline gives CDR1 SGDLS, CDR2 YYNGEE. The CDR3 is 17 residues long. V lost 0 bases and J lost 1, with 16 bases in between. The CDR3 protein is CASSVAVSDPTNTEAFF. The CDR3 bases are TGTGCCAGCAGCGTAGCGGTTTCGGACCCAACGAACACTGAAGCTTTCTTT.

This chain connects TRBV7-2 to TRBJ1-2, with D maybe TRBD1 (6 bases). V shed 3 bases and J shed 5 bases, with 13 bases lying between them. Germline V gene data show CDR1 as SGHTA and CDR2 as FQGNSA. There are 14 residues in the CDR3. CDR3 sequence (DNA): TGTGCCAGCAGCTTGCAGACAGGCCCATATGGCTACACCTTC. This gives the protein CASSLQTGPYGYTF. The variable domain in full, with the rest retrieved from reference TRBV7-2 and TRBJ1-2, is GAGVSQSPSNKVTEKGKDVELRCDPISGHTALYWYRQSLGQGLEFLIYFQGNSAPDKSGLPSDRFSAERTGGSVSTLTIQRTQQEDSAVYLCASSLQTGPYGYTFGSGTRLTVV.

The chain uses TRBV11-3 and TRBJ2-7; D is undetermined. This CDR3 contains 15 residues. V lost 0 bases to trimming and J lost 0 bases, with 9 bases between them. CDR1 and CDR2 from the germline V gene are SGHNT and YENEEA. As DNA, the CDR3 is TGTGCCAGCAGCTTAGAACCCCCTTCCTCCTACGAGCAGTACTTC. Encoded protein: CASSLEPPSSYEQYF. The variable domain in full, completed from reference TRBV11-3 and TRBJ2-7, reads EAGVVQSPRYKIIEKKQPVAFWCNPISGHNTLYWYLQNLGQGPELLIRYENEEAVDDSQLPKDRFSAERLKGVDSTLKIQPAELGDSAVYLCASSLEPPSSYEQYFGPGTRLTVT.

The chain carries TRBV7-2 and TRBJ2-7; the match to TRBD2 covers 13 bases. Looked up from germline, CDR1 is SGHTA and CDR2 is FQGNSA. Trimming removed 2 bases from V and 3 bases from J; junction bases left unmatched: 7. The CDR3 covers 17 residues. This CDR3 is CASSLTGLAGDFYEQYF. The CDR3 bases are TGTGCCAGCAGCTTAACAGGACTAGCGGGGGATTTCTACGAGCAGTACTTC.

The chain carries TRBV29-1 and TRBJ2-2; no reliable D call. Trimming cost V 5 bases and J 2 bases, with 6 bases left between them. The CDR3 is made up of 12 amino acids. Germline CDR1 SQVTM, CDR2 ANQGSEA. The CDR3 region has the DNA TGCAGCGTTCGGGTAAACACCGGGGAGCTGTTTTTT. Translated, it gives CSVRVNTGELFF.

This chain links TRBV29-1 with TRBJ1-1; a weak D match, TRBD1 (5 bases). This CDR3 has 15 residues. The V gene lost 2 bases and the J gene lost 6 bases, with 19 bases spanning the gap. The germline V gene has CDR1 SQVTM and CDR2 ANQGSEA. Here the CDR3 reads CSVERDRRGRSEAFF. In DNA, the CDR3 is TGCAGCGTTGAAAGGGACCGTCGGGGGAGATCTGAAGCTTTCTTT.

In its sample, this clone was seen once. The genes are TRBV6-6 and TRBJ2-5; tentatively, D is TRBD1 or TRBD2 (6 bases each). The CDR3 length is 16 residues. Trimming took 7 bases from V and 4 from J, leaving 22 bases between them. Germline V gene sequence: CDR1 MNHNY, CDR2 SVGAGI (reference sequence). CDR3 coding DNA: TGTGCCAGCATCTTCGCCCTGGGCAGGGGAGGAGAGACCCAGTACTTC. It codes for CASIFALGRGGETQYF.

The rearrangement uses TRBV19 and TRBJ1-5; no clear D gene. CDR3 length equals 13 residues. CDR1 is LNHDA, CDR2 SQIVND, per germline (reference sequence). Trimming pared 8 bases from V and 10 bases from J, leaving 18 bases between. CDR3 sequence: CASREEPVGPQHF. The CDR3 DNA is TGTGCCAGTCGGGAGGAGCCCGTAGGACCCCAGCATTTT.